Following are 11 T cell receptor beta chains from one sample sequenced in a study of human T cells and chemical hapten exposure. Specified time point: pre-sensitization, week 0. The treatment: therapeutic diphenylcyclopropenone sensitization with weekly scalp DPC. TCRdb ran MiXCR on the RACE reads and lists one entry per CDR3 protein. The data hold around 250,000 distinct CDR3 sequences, with about 9.4% observed a single time. Sequencing used whole blood, obtained in connection with sensitization to the hapten diphenylcyclopropenone (DPC). The receptors here all came from a woman in her forties with alopecia areata. Some clones in this sample may be carry-over from other donors' samples.

This clonotype has ten or more counts. J is TRBJ1-1 and V is TRBV6-5; the match to TRBD1 covers 7 bases. The CDR3 spans 14 residues. V lost 6 bases to trimming and J lost 3 bases; unmatched junction nucleotides: 7. Germline CDR1 is MNHEY and CDR2 is SVGAGI. Here the CDR3 DNA reads TGTGCCAGCAGAACGACAGGGAGGGACACTGAAGCTTTCTTT. Protein sequence: CASRTTGRDTEAFF.

This rearrangement joins TRBV6-5 to TRBJ2-2, with D uncertain. Trimming cost V 2 bases and J 4 bases, with 14 bases left between them. This CDR3 spans 16 amino acids. Germline V gene data show CDR1 as MNHEY and CDR2 as SVGAGI. The CDR3 DNA sequence: TGTGCCAGCAGTTACGGGCTCGGGCAATCCACCGGGGAGCTGTTTTTT. It specifies CASSYGLGQSTGELFF.

The chain recombines TRBV7-9 with TRBJ1-6; D is unresolved. The CDR3 is 14 amino acids. Germline CDR1 is SEHNR and CDR2 is FQNEAQ (reference sequence). V was clipped by 4 bases and J by 7 bases, with 11 bases between them. CDR3 coding DNA: TGTGCCAGCAGCTCTAGTATCGGAAATTCACCCCTCCACTTT. This sequence encodes CASSSSIGNSPLHF.

The chain couples TRBV6-5 to TRBJ2-7; D remains unclear. V was trimmed by 0 bases and J by 1 base, leaving 7 bases between them. The CDR3 totals 14 residues. Germline V gives CDR1 MNHEY, CDR2 SVGAGI. CDR3 coding DNA: TGTGCCAGCAGTTACTCCATCAGTTCCTACGAGCAGTACTTC. Encoded protein: CASSYSISSYEQYF.

This clonotype was picked up a small number of times. The rearrangement uses TRBV28 and TRBJ2-3; 11 positions match TRBD1. Losses at the gene ends were 8 bases for V and 3 bases for J; bases not matched to a gene: 7. Germline CDR1 reads MDHEN; CDR2 reads SYDVKM. CDR3 length: 15 residues. CDR3 in amino acids: CASPPGQGGTDTQYF. Written as DNA, the CDR3 is TGTGCCAGCCCCCCGGGACAGGGGGGGACAGATACGCAGTATTTT.

Many counts were recorded for this clonotype. The chain combines TRBV12-3 or TRBV12-4 with TRBJ2-7; no reliable D call. There are 14 residues in the CDR3. Trimming pared 4 bases from V and 0 bases from J, leaving 10 bases between. CDR3 DNA sequence: TGTGCCAGCAGTTCCAGCGCCGGCTCCTACGAGCAGTACTTC. This encodes CASSSSAGSYEQYF.

This clonotype was seen at least ten times. V usage is TRBV7-2 and J usage is TRBJ2-1; 8 nucleotides agree with TRBD1. V lost 5 bases to trimming and J lost 3 bases; unmatched junction nucleotides: 9. The CDR3 covers 16 residues. Germline V gene sequence: CDR1 SGHTA, CDR2 FQGNSA. The CDR3 region is CASSTGGTGVYNEQFF. The CDR3 nucleotides read TGTGCCAGCAGCACAGGGGGGACTGGGGTCTACAATGAGCAGTTCTTC.

The J gene is TRBJ2-1, the V gene TRBV29-1; 8 nucleotides match TRBD2. Per germline, CDR1 SQVTM and CDR2 ANQGSEA. The J segment lost 5 bases and the V segment lost 0 bases, leaving 12 bases of the junction unmatched. The CDR3 runs 17 residues. The CDR3, as DNA: TGCAGCGTTGAAGATCGGGGCGGGAGGAAAAACCACAATGAGCAGTTCTTC. Translation gives CSVEDRGGRKNHNEQFF.

This clonotype occurred a few times. V gene TRBV24-1 combines with J gene TRBJ2-3; TRBD1 aligns across 8 bases. Germline CDR1 KGHDR, CDR2 SFDVKD. Unmatched junction bases numbered 6, after V lost 1 base and J lost 4 bases. The CDR3 consists of 16 residues. CDR3 region: CATSDFRTGQPDTQYF. CDR3 in DNA: TGTGCCACCAGTGATTTTAGGACAGGGCAACCAGATACGCAGTATTTT.

The rearrangement links TRBV6-2 or TRBV6-3 to TRBJ1-5; D not certain. The CDR3 is 17 residues long. Trimming left V 3 bases short and J 0 bases short, with 15 bases between. CDR1 is MNHEY, CDR2 SVGEGT, per germline. CDR3 amino acids: CASSYGPEGHSNQPQHF. CDR3 sequence (DNA): TGTGCCAGCAGTTATGGGCCCGAAGGGCATAGCAATCAGCCCCAGCATTTT.

This clonotype was seen ten or more times. This chain joins TRBV3-1 and TRBJ1-4; D is uncertain. The CDR3 covers 16 residues. V was trimmed by 0 bases and J by 8 bases, leaving 16 bases between them. In germline, CDR1 is LGHDT, CDR2 YNNKEL (reference sequence). The CDR3 DNA reads TGTGCCAGCAGCCAAGAATCTTCAACAGCTAGCGAAAAACTGTTTTTT. This translates into CASSQESSTASEKLFF. The entire variable domain, with the rest obtained from reference TRBV3-1 and TRBJ1-4, is as follows: DTAVSQTPKYLVTQMGNDKSIKCEQNLGHDTMYWYKQDSKKFLKIMFSYNNKELIINETVPNRFSPKSPDKAHLNLHINSLELGDSAVYFCASSQESSTASEKLFFGSGTQLSVL.